This T cell receptor beta chain was captured by sequencing in a study of CD4 and CD8 cells across lung adenocarcinoma regions. From the PCR reads, TCRdb called clonotypes with MiXCR, one entry per CDR3 protein. The sample holds some 8,400 distinct CDR3 sequences, nearly 55% seen once. The patients had localized lung adenocarcinoma, a non-small cell subtype. Germline CDR1 WSHSY, CDR2 SAAADI. The V end lost 2 bases, the J end lost 10 bases, and 9 bases lay between the germline ends. The CDR3 totals 12 residues. This chain joins TRBV10-2 and TRBJ2-1; D unclear. The TCR comes from a female donor with lung adenocarcinoma. The CD4 and CD8 labels of this study may be unreliable. Sample: CD8+ T cells from the center of a lung tumor. CDR3 sequence reads: CASSENTGEQFF. The CDR3, as DNA: TGCGCCAGCAGTGAGAACACCGGGGAGCAGTTCTTC.